The clone carrying this T cell receptor (beta chain) came up once. Its specificity is not known. The data are from a study of T cell clones after liver transplantation. Study-level information: As an antigen-independent comparator, third-party-reactive TCRbeta sequences came from pre-transplant mixed lymphocyte reactions. Tolerant meant at least one year fully off immunosuppression without liver enzymes above twice normal. Until 12-24 months post-transplant, subjects got standard immunosuppression and no induction.

The study's findings and limits: Compared with third party-reactive sequences, donor-reactive ones declined more, independent of withdrawal success.

Trimming removed 2 bases from V and 4 bases from J, with 15 bases in between. There are 16 residues in the CDR3. Germline loops: CDR1 MGHRA, CDR2 YSYEKL. Clones were sequenced by immunoSEQ multiplex PCR, and TCRdb holds only the in-frame ones, with some missing. The table records around 100,000 clones, approximately 79% of them present only once. V usage is TRBV4-1 and J usage is TRBJ2-4; D not certain. The sample here was CD4+ T cells from blood, taken 45 to 50 months after liver transplant. This sequence originates from a human patient who received a liver transplant. Part of the T cells may come from the graft donor. The CDR3 DNA reads as TGCGCCAGCAGCCAACTCCCCTTGAGGCTTAAAAACATTCAGTACTTC. Amino acid sequence: CASSQLPLRLKNIQYF.